This TCR beta chain was captured in a study of blood T cell repertoires in COVID-19 (dated by TCRdb to 2020 to 2021). Some background on the complete study: Samples from collaborators originated in the United States, Italy and Spain and spanned both the acute and convalescent phases of COVID-19. The material from the prospective study consisted of cDNA or gDNA derived from T cells, B-cell-depleted T cells, or PBMCs. Samples came from the ongoing ImmuneRACE study (first 160 participants) plus 1,254 subjects from 6 global collaborators. Where available, HLA class I and class II types were taken from metadata supplied by the sample provider and were not determined by assay-based typing. Deeply sampled blood TCRbeta repertoires from subjects exposed to, actively infected with, or recovered from COVID-19 were included in the dataset. Sample metadata almost always included a de-identified subject ID, COVID-19 status, age in years and sex. The repertoires were released in a freely available public database intended as a resource for research on the immune response to SARS-CoV-2.

The immunoSEQ Assay, a bias-controlled multiplex PCR, was used to amplify TCRbeta CDR3 regions from genomic DNA. The source study handled its data this way. Within the assay, amplification of reference gene primers was used to estimate how many nucleated cells each sample contained. To quantify the absolute abundance of each unique TCRbeta CDR3 rearrangement, sequence reads were collapsed and filtered. Productive Simpson clonality was computed per sample as the square root of Simpson's diversity index over productive rearrangements. In its TCRdb copy, this immuneACCESS table keeps in-frame sequences only and misses some clones. Where compared with another copy, unresolved V genes explain less than half of these, and the others have no known cause. The D gene and trimming were derived from the DNA, and the V and J assignments and clone size from that table. This sample comprises about 230,000 clones, about 85% of them detected only once. Of the sample, 0.85% to 1% is held by the ten largest clones.

The germline V gene supplies CDR1 SQVTM and CDR2 ANQGSEA. Including the terminal cysteine and phenylalanine, the CDR3 comprises 13 residues. Of all the DNA, just the CDR3 is kept, 39 bases in frame from base 1. Between the V and J ends, shortened by 2 bases and 2 bases respectively, the junction contains 10 bases. The study at large found these results: The quantity of clinical and demographic metadata differed by source and by participant and was supplied without curation.

The collaborating institutions used their own protocols to collect whole blood in K2EDTA tubes. For TCRbeta analysis, collaborators shipped samples as frozen whole blood, isolated PBMCs, or DNA extracted from either of those sample types. Points on this clone: Its binding antigen is unknown. One base away there is no much larger clone; base qualities are not given.

This TCR came from a man aged 35 to 55 with acute or convalescent COVID-19. The rearranged chain carries TRBV29-1 and TRBJ2-7; TRBD2 could be the D gene, as 5 bases match. Sequenced material: peripheral blood. The CDR3 region: CSVEYPGTYEQYF. Read as DNA, the sequence is TGCAGCGTTGAATATCCGGGAACCTACGAGCAGTACTTC.